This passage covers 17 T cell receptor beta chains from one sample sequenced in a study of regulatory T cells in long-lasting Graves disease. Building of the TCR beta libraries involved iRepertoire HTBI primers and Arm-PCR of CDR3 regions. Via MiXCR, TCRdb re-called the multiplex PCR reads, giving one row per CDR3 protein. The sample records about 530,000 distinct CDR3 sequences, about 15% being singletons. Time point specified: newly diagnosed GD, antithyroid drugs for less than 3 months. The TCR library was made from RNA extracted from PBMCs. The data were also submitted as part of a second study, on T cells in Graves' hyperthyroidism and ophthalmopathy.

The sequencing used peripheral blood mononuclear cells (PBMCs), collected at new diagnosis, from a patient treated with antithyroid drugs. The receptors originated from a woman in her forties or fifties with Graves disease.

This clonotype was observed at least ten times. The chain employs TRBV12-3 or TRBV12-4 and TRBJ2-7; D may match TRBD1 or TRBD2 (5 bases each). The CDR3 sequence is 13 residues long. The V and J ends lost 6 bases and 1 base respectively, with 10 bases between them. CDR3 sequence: CASRLDSSYEQYF. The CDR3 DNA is TGTGCCAGCAGACTAGACAGTTCCTACGAGCAGTACTTC.

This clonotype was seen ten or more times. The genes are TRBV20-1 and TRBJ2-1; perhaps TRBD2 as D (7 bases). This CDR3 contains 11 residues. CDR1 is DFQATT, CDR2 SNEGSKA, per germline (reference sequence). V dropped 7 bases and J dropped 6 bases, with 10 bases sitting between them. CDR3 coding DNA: TGCAGTGTTGCGGGGGCCAATGAGCAGTTCTTC. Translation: CSVAGANEQFF.

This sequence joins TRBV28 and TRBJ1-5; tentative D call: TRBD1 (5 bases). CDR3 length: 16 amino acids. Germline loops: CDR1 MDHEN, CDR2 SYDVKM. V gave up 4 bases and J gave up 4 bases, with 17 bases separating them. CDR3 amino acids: CASSSGTANLNQPQHF. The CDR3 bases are TGTGCCAGCAGTTCGGGGACGGCCAACCTTAATCAGCCCCAGCATTTT.

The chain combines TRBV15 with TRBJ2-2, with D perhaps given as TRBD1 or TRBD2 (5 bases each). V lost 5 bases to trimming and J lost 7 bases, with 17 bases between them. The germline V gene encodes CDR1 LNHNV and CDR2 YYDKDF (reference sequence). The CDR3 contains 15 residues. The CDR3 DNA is TGTGCCACCAGCCCCCTGCGAGGGGCTGTCGGGGAGCTGTTTTTT. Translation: CATSPLRGAVGELFF. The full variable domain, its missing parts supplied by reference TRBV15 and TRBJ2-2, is DAMVIQNPRYQVTQFGKPVTLSCSQTLNHNVMYWYQQKSSQAPKLLFHYYDKDFNNEADTPDNFQSRRPNTSFCFLDIRSPGLGDTAMYLCATSPLRGAVGELFFGEGSRLTVL.

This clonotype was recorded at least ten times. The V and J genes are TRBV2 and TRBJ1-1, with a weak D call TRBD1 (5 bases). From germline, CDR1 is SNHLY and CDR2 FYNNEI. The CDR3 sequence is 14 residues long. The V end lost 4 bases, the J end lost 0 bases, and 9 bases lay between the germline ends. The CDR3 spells CASSVRGMNTEAFF. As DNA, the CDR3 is TGTGCCAGCAGTGTAAGGGGAATGAACACTGAAGCTTTCTTT.

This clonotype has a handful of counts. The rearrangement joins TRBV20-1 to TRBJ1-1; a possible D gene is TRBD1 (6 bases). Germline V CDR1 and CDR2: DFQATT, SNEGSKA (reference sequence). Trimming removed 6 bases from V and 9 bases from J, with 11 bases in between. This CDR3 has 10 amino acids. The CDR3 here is CSAGAGKAFF. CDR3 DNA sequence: TGCAGTGCGGGGGCGGGAAAAGCTTTCTTT.

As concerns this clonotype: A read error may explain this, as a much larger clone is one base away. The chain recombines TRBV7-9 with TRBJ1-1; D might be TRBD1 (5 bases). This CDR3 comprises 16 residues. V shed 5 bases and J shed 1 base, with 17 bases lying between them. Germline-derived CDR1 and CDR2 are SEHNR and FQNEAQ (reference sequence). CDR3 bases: TGTGCCAGCAGCGGCGGGCAGGGTCCACCGAACACTGAAGCTTTCTTT. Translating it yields CASSGGQGPPNTEAFF. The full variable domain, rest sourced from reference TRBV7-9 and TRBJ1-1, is DTGVSQNPRHKITKRGQNVTFRCDPISEHNRLYWYRQTLGQGPEFLTYFQNEAQLEKSRLLSDRFSAERPKGSFSTLEIQRTEQGDSAMYLCASSGGQGPPNTEAFFGQGTRLTVV.

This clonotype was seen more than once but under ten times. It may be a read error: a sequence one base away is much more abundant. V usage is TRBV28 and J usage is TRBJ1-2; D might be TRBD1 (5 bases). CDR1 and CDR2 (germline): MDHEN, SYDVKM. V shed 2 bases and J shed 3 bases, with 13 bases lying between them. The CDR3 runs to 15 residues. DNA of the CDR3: TGTGCCAGCAGTTTACTTCAGGGAGAGGACTATGGCTACACCTTC. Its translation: CASSLLQGEDYGYTF.

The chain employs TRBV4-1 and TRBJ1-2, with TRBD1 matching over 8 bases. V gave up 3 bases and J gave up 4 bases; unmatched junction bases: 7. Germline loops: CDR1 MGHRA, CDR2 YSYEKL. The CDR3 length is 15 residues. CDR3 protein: CASSHPGTGAYGYTF. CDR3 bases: TGCGCCAGCAGCCATCCTGGGACAGGCGCCTATGGCTACACCTTC.

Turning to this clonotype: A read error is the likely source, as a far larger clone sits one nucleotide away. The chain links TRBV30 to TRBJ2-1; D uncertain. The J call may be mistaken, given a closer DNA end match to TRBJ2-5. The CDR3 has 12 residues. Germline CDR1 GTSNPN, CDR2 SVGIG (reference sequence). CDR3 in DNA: TGTGCCTGGAGTGGGCCAGTGGAGACCCAGTACTTC. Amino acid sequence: CAWSGPVETQYF.

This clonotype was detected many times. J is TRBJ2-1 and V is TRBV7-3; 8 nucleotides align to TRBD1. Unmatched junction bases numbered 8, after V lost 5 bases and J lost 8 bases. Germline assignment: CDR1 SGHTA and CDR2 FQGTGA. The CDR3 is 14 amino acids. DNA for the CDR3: TGTGCCAGCAGCACAGGGGGGCCATCCCATGAGCAGTTCTTC. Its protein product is CASSTGGPSHEQFF. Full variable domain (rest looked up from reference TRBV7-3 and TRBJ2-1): GAGVSQTPSNKVTEKGKYVELRCDPISGHTALYWYRQSLGQGPEFLIYFQGTGAADDSGLPNDRFFAVRPEGSVSTLKIQRTERGDSAVYLCASSTGGPSHEQFFGPGTRLTVL.

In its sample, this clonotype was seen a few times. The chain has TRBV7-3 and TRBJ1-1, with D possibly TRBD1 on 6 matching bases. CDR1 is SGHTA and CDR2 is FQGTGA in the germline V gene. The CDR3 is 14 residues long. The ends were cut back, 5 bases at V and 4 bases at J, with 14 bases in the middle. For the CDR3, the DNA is TGTGCCAGCAGCGCTAGGGGGGGGACCACTGAAGCTTTCTTT. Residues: CASSARGGTTEAFF.

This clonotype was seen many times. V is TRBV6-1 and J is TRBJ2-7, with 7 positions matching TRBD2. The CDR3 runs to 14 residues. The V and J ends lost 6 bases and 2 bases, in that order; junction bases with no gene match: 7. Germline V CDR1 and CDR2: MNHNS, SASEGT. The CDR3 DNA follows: TGTGCCAGCAGGTTGCGGGGGTTACCCTACGAGCAGTACTTC. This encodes CASRLRGLPYEQYF.

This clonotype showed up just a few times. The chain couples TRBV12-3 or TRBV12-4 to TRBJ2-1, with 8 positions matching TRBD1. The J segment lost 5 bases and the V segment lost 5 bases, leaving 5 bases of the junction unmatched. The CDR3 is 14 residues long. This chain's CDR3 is CASSPGQANNEQFF. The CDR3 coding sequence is TGTGCCAGCAGTCCGGGACAGGCTAACAATGAGCAGTTCTTC.

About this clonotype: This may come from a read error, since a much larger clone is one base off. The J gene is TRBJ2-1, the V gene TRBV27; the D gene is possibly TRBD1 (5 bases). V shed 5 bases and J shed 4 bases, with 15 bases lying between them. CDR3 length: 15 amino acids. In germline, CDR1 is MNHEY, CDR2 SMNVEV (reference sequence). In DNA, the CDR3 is TGTGCCAGCAGTACTTCTTTGGACATTTACAATGAGCAGTTCTTC. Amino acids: CASSTSLDIYNEQFF.

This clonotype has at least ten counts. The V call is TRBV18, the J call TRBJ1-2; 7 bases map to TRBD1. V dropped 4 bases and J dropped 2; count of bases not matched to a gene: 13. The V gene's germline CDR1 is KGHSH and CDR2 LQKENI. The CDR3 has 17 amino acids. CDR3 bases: TGTGCCAGCTCACTTGCCCGGGGCAAGGGGGCAAACTATGGCTACACCTTC. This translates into CASSLARGKGANYGYTF.

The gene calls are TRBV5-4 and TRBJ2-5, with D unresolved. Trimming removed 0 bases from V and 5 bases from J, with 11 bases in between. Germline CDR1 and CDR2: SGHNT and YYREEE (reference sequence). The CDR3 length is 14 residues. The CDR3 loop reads CASSLEGPGETQYF. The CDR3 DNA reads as TGTGCCAGCAGCTTGGAAGGTCCTGGTGAGACCCAGTACTTC. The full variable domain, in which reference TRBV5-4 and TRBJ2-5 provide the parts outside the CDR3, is ETGVTQSPTHLIKTRGQQVTLRCSSQSGHNTVSWYQQALGQGPQFIFQYYREEENGRGNFPPRFSGLQFPNYSSELNVNALELDDSALYLCASSLEGPGETQYFGPGTRLLVL.